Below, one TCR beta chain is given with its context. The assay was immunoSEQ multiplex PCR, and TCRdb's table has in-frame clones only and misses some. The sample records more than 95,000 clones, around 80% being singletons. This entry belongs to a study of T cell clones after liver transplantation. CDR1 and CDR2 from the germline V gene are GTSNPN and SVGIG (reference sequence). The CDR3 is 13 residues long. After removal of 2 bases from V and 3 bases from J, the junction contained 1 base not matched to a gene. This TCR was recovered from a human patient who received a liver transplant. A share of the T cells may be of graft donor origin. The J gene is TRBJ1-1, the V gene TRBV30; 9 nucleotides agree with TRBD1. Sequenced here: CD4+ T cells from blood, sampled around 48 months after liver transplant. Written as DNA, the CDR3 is TGTGCCTGGAGTCGGGACAGGGACACTGAAGCTTTCTTT. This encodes CAWSRDRDTEAFF.